The 7 T cell receptor beta chains below all came from one sample that was sequenced in a study of identical twins. MiXCR was run by TCRdb on the 5' RACE reads, yielding one entry per CDR3 protein. The table includes 1.5 million to 2 million distinct CDR3 sequences, 25% to 35% detected once. The sequenced sample was cord blood. The receptors shown here come from a newborn girl in good health.

This clonotype was seen at least ten times. The chain recombines TRBV6-1 with TRBJ2-7; D perhaps matches TRBD2 (6 bases). CDR1 and CDR2 (germline): MNHNS, SASEGT. This CDR3 is 12 amino acids long. Trimming took 4 bases from V and 7 from J, leaving 11 bases between them. The CDR3 sequence is CASSVEGREQYF. The CDR3 DNA is TGTGCCAGCAGTGTGGAGGGCCGAGAGCAGTACTTC.

The V gene is TRBV7-2, the J gene TRBJ1-3, with D possibly matching TRBD1 (6 bases). V lost 5 bases to trimming and J lost 2 bases, with 13 bases between them. The germline CDR1 and CDR2 sequences are SGHTA and FQGNSA. CDR3 length equals 15 residues. The CDR3 reads CASSPAQGAGNTIYF. The CDR3 coding sequence is TGTGCCAGCAGCCCTGCACAGGGTGCTGGAAACACCATATATTTT.

The CDR3 reads CASSQARSGRDETQYF. CDR3 DNA: TGTGCCAGCAGCCAAGCGCGAAGCGGGAGAGATGAGACCCAGTACTTC. The rearrangement joins TRBV4-2 to TRBJ2-5, with 8 bases matching TRBD2. Germline CDR1 and CDR2: LGHNA and YNFKEQ. The CDR3 has 16 residues. With 1 base clipped from V and 5 bases from J, the junction kept 9 bases outside the gene matches.

About this clonotype: A much larger clone differs by one base, so this may be a read error. This chain's CDR3 is CASSLPRSLTDTQYF. In nucleotides, the CDR3 is TGTGCCAGCAGTTTACCGCGGAGCCTCACAGATACGCAGTATTTT. This chain connects TRBV27 to TRBJ2-3, with unresolved D. This CDR3 comprises 15 residues. Germline V gene lookup returns CDR1 MNHEY and CDR2 SMNVEV (reference sequence). V was trimmed by 2 bases and J by 2 bases, leaving 11 bases between them.

The sample holds many counts of this clonotype. The chain uses TRBV4-1 and TRBJ1-5, with D hard to call. CDR3 size: 14 residues. In germline, CDR1 is MGHRA, CDR2 YSYEKL. Trimming took off 1 base at V and 1 base at J, with 5 bases between the two ends. CDR3 amino acids: CASSQGTSNQPQHF. CDR3 nucleotides: TGCGCCAGCAGCCAAGGGACCAGCAATCAGCCCCAGCATTTT.

The V gene is TRBV12-3 or TRBV12-4, the J gene TRBJ2-1, with 7 bases lining up with TRBD1. This CDR3 region has 17 residues. Unmatched junction bases numbered 11, after V lost 2 bases and J lost 4 bases. CDR3 sequence (DNA): TGTGCCAGCAGTTTATTAGGCCGGGACAGCCCTTACAATGAGCAGTTCTTC. As protein: CASSLLGRDSPYNEQFF.

The chain employs TRBV19 and TRBJ2-7; a possible D gene is TRBD1 (6 bases). Trimming left V 2 bases short and J 7 bases short, with 12 bases between. CDR1 and CDR2 (germline): LNHDA, SQIVND (reference sequence). This CDR3 has 13 residues. The CDR3 sequence: CASSIFWDNEQYF. In DNA, the CDR3 is TGTGCCAGTAGTATATTTTGGGACAATGAGCAGTACTTC.